These 31 T cell receptor beta chains were sequenced from one sample in a study of cytomegalovirus exposure and HLA in healthy donors. Primers: 60 Vbeta forward and 13 Jbeta reverse. Clones were sequenced by immunoSEQ multiplex PCR, and TCRdb holds only the in-frame ones, with some missing. The sample includes about 190,000 clones, about four fifths of them seen just once. The sample comprised PBMCs. These receptors were obtained from a man aged 30 to 39 in good health and CMV-seropositive.

The chain carries TRBV13 and TRBJ1-5, with TRBD1 matching over 9 bases. V gave up 5 bases and J gave up 6 bases; unmatched junction bases: 5. CDR1 PRHDT and CDR2 FYEKMQ come from the germline V gene (reference sequence). This CDR3 region has 14 residues. This CDR3 is CASSRGTGSQPQHF. The CDR3 region has the DNA TGTGCCAGCAGCCGCGGGACAGGGAGTCAGCCCCAGCATTTT.

V is TRBV9 and J is TRBJ2-1, with 7 positions matching TRBD1. J lost 6 bases, V lost 0 bases, and 6 bases had no gene match. The germline CDR1 and CDR2 sequences are SGDLS and YYNGEE. This CDR3 has 15 amino acids. This CDR3 is CASSVGGTEGNEQFF. The CDR3 DNA reads TGTGCCAGCAGCGTAGGTGGGACAGAGGGCAATGAGCAGTTCTTC.

This clone was counted only a few times. This chain joins TRBV7-3 and TRBJ2-2; the D gene is possibly TRBD2 (5 bases). Germline CDR1 SGHTA, CDR2 FQGTGA. Trimming cost V 4 bases and J 7 bases, with 16 bases left between them. This CDR3 has 15 amino acids. This chain's CDR3 is CASSSREGLGGELFF. In DNA, the CDR3 is TGTGCCAGCAGCTCCCGGGAAGGGCTGGGCGGGGAGCTGTTTTTT. Together with reference TRBV7-3 and TRBJ2-2, the CDR3 gives the full variable domain: GAGVSQTPSNKVTEKGKYVELRCDPISGHTALYWYRQSLGQGPEFLIYFQGTGAADDSGLPNDRFFAVRPEGSVSTLKIQRTERGDSAVYLCASSSREGLGGELFFGEGSRLTVL.

This chain uses TRBV19 with TRBJ1-5; maybe TRBD1 (6 bases). V gave up 7 bases and J gave up 4 bases, with 14 bases separating them. The CDR3 spans 14 residues. CDR1 and CDR2 (germline): LNHDA, SQIVND (reference sequence). This CDR3 reads CASTPGQGNQPQHF. Here the CDR3 DNA reads TGTGCCAGTACCCCGGGGCAGGGGAATCAGCCCCAGCATTTT. Together with reference TRBV19 and TRBJ1-5, the CDR3 gives the full variable domain: DGGITQSPKYLFRKEGQNVTLSCEQNLNHDAMYWYRQDPGQGLRLIYYSQIVNDFQKGDIAEGYSVSREKKESFPLTVTSAQKNPTAFYLCASTPGQGNQPQHFGDGTRLSIL.

The CDR3 nucleotides read TGTGCCGTATCCCGGACAGGGGGGAACTATGGCTACACCTTC. Residues: CAVSRTGGNYGYTF. The genes are TRBV10-3 and TRBJ1-2, with 10 positions matching TRBD1. The CDR3 consists of 14 residues. After removal of 11 bases from V and 2 bases from J, the junction contained 8 bases not matched to a gene. Germline CDR1 and CDR2: ENHRY and SYGVKD.

This chain connects TRBV28 to TRBJ1-2; no clear D gene. The CDR3 length is 13 residues. Between the trimmed V and J ends, which lost 2 bases and 4 bases, there was a span of 8 bases. Per germline, CDR1 MDHEN and CDR2 SYDVKM. CDR3 loop: CASSLTETYGYTF. CDR3 nucleotide sequence: TGTGCCAGCAGTTTAACGGAGACCTATGGCTACACCTTC.

This clone was counted only a few times. The chain recombines TRBV23-1 with TRBJ2-1, with 8 bases that match TRBD1. TRBV23-1 is flagged as an ORF with uncertain function. The CDR3 length is 14 residues. V lost 8 bases and J lost 1; bases outside the gene matches: 4. The CDR3 region is CASDRGRSYNEQFF. The CDR3, as DNA: TGCGCCAGCGACAGGGGACGGTCCTACAATGAGCAGTTCTTC.

The J gene is TRBJ2-1, the V gene TRBV6-4, with a tentative D call TRBD2 (6 bases). CDR1 is MRHNA, CDR2 SNTAGT, per germline. The CDR3 loop spans 12 amino acids. Trimming pared 6 bases from V and 10 bases from J, leaving 13 bases between. CDR3 region: CASRTLGGEQFF. CDR3 coding DNA: TGTGCCAGCAGGACATTGGGAGGCGAGCAGTTCTTC.

V gene TRBV27 combines with J gene TRBJ1-2; 11 bases are a match to TRBD1. J gave up 8 bases and V 6 bases, and 5 bases lay outside the gene matches. This CDR3 has 13 residues. Germline V lookup: CDR1 MNHEY, CDR2 SMNVEV (reference sequence). The CDR3 loop is CASSRDRGIGYTF. The CDR3 coding sequence is TGTGCCAGCAGCCGGGACAGGGGGATAGGCTACACCTTC.

The chain links TRBV9 to TRBJ2-2, with 8 nucleotides matching TRBD1. The V gene's germline CDR1 is SGDLS and CDR2 YYNGEE. Trimming took 7 bases from V and 6 from J; bases not matched to a gene: 8. The CDR3 has 14 amino acids. The CDR3 DNA reads as TGTGCCAGCCGACAGGGGTTACGTTCCGGGGAGCTGTTTTTT. It specifies CASRQGLRSGELFF. Looking up the rest from reference TRBV9 and TRBJ2-2 gives the full variable domain: DSGVTQTPKHLITATGQRVTLRCSPRSGDLSVYWYQQSLDQGLQFLIQYYNGEERAKGNILERFSAQQFPDLHSELNLSSLELGDSALYFCASRQGLRSGELFFGEGSRLTVL.

The table lists this clone with a few counts. The chain recombines TRBV6-5 with TRBJ1-2; D not certain. CDR1 is MNHEY and CDR2 is SVGAGI in the germline V gene. Trimming left V 2 bases short and J 3 bases short, with 13 bases between. The CDR3 runs to 15 residues. The CDR3 DNA is TGTGCCAGCAGTTACGCTTCGGGCGGGGACTATGGCTACACCTTC. Translated, it gives CASSYASGGDYGYTF.

This chain connects TRBV11-2 to TRBJ2-5; 8 bases map to TRBD2. Trimming at V came to 4 bases and at J to 7 bases, leaving 11 bases not matched to a gene. Germline CDR1 reads SGHAT; CDR2 reads FQNNGV. CDR3 length equals 15 residues. In nucleotides, the CDR3 is TGTGCCAGCAGCTCCGGGGGGGCCCCGGGAGGGACCCAGTACTTC. This gives the protein CASSSGGAPGGTQYF.

The chain joins TRBV7-3 to TRBJ2-7; D gene unclear. This CDR3 comprises 15 residues. V gave up 0 bases and J gave up 0 bases, with 9 bases separating them. Per the germline V gene, CDR1 is SGHTA and CDR2 is FQGTGA. The CDR3 DNA reads as TGTGCCAGCAGCTTAACCCCCGGGTACTCCTACGAGCAGTACTTC. Translating it yields CASSLTPGYSYEQYF.

On this clone itself: Germline is not matched at one junction end, which may reflect a read error. J is TRBJ2-5 and V is TRBV2, with D possibly matching TRBD1 (6 bases). The CDR3 is 13 amino acids. Germline CDR1 SNHLY, CDR2 FYNNEI. The DNA of the CDR3 is TGTGCCAGCAATGAATTGGACAGCCAGAAGCAGTACTTC. It translates to CASNELDSQKQYF. Based on the CDR3 plus reference TRBV2 and TRBJ2-5, the full variable domain is EPEVTQTPSHQVTQMGQEVILRCVPISNHLYFYWYRQILGQKVEFLVSFYNNEISEKSEIFDDQFSVERPDGSNFTLKIRSTKLEDSAMYFCASNELDSQKQYFGPGTRLLVL.

The chain couples TRBV9 to TRBJ2-3; no definite D call. V was cut by 1 base and J by 6 bases, with 9 bases left in between. CDR1 is SGDLS and CDR2 is YYNGEE in the germline V gene. The CDR3 runs 13 residues. DNA for the CDR3: TGTGCCAGCAGCGTATACGCCCGGGATACGCAGTATTTT. Protein: CASSVYARDTQYF.

This clone has a handful of counts. This chain joins TRBV7-2 and TRBJ2-5, with TRBD1 matching over 7 bases. Matching the DNA end better, TRBJ2-7 makes the J call doubtful. From germline, CDR1 is SGHTA and CDR2 FQGNSA. CDR3 size: 14 residues. This CDR3 reads CASSLGQAWNEQYF. The CDR3 region has the DNA TGTGCCAGCAGCCTAGGACAGGCTTGGAACGAGCAGTACTTC.

CDR3 sequence reads: CASSGRLAGGNEQFF. The CDR3, as DNA: TGTGCCAGCAGTGGGAGACTAGCGGGAGGCAATGAGCAGTTCTTC. The chain combines TRBV28 with TRBJ2-1; TRBD2 matches 13 bases. The V gene's germline CDR1 is MDHEN and CDR2 SYDVKM. After removal of 5 bases from V and 6 bases from J, the junction contained 4 bases not matched to a gene. CDR3 length: 15 amino acids.

This chain links TRBV4-1 with TRBJ1-6, with 9 bases matching TRBD1. The CDR3 runs to 15 residues. J gave up 11 bases and V 0 bases, and 5 bases lay outside the gene matches. Germline V CDR1 and CDR2: MGHRA, YSYEKL. The CDR3 spells CASSQEGQGWAPLHF. For the CDR3, the DNA is TGCGCCAGCAGCCAAGAGGGACAGGGTTGGGCACCCCTCCACTTT.

The chain couples TRBV6-1 to TRBJ2-7; D not resolved. V gave up 5 bases and J gave up 2 bases, with 16 bases separating them. CDR3 length: 15 residues. The germline CDR1 and CDR2 sequences are MNHNS and SASEGT. The CDR3 DNA follows: TGTGCCAGCAGTTCAAACTCCTCACCTACCTACGAGCAGTACTTC. It translates to CASSSNSSPTYEQYF.

This clone showed up just once. The J gene is TRBJ1-2, the V gene TRBV6-4; 8 bases align to TRBD1. The ends lost 5 bases at V and 1 base at J; junction bases unmatched: 9. Germline-derived CDR1 and CDR2 are MRHNA and SNTAGT. The length of the CDR3 is 16 residues. CDR3 bases: TGTGCCAGCAGTCGGTCCGCGACAGGGGATAACTATGGCTACACCTTC. Its translation: CASSRSATGDNYGYTF.

Here the CDR3 reads CSVGYGTATGNEQYF. The CDR3 region has the DNA TGCAGCGTTGGGTATGGGACAGCGACAGGGAACGAGCAGTACTTC. V gene TRBV29-1 combines with J gene TRBJ2-7; 7 positions agree with TRBD1. V gave up 4 bases and J gave up 5 bases; unmatched junction bases: 14. CDR3 size: 15 residues. Germline loops: CDR1 SQVTM, CDR2 ANQGSEA.

V usage is TRBV12-5 and J usage is TRBJ1-3, with D uncertain. The CDR3 has 14 residues. Per germline, CDR1 LGHNT and CDR2 FRNRAP. Trimming cost V 0 bases and J 4 bases, with 7 bases left between them. The CDR3: CASGLVEGGNTIYF. The CDR3 nucleotides read TGTGCTAGTGGTTTGGTAGAGGGAGGAAACACCATATATTTT.

This chain connects TRBV5-1 to TRBJ1-2; TRBD1 matches at 9 bases. Germline V gives CDR1 SGHRS, CDR2 YFSETQ. Losses at the gene ends were 7 bases for V and 6 bases for J; bases not matched to a gene: 4. The CDR3 totals 12 residues. CDR3 in DNA: TGCGCCAGCGAGGGACAGGGCGATGGCTACACCTTC. It specifies CASEGQGDGYTF.

This chain links TRBV30 with TRBJ2-6, with D perhaps matching TRBD2 (7 bases). The CDR3 is 16 amino acids. Trimming removed 0 bases at V and 3 bases at J, with 12 bases between. Per germline, CDR1 GTSNPN and CDR2 SVGIG (reference sequence). The CDR3 DNA reads TGTGCCTGGAGTGTACCAAGGGGGGGTGGGGCCAACGTCCTGACTTTC. Its protein product is CAWSVPRGGGANVLTF.

This chain joins TRBV7-2 and TRBJ2-3; 8 bases line up with TRBD1. Germline V lookup: CDR1 SGHTA, CDR2 FQGNSA. There are 17 residues in the CDR3. V lost 5 bases and J lost 6; bases outside the gene matches: 16. CDR3 sequence (DNA): TGTGCCAGCAGCCATGGGGCAGGGGGCGGACTCCGGGATACGCAGTATTTT. It encodes CASSHGAGGGLRDTQYF.

This clone has more than one count but fewer than ten. The gene calls are TRBV29-1 and TRBJ1-2, with D tentatively TRBD1 (6 bases). Germline loops: CDR1 SQVTM, CDR2 ANQGSEA. The CDR3 has 17 residues. V was trimmed by 0 bases and J by 7 bases, leaving 24 bases between them. The CDR3 loop reads CSVEDQWDKELRGGYTF. DNA for the CDR3: TGCAGCGTTGAAGATCAATGGGACAAGGAGCTAAGAGGTGGCTACACCTTC.

The chain combines TRBV9 with TRBJ1-4; a possible D gene is TRBD1 (6 bases). V shed 4 bases and J shed 7 bases, with 17 bases lying between them. Germline CDR1 reads SGDLS; CDR2 reads YYNGEE. This CDR3 spans 15 amino acids. CDR3 coding DNA: TGTGCCAGCAGCCCTAACGAGGGGGTGGGTGAAAAACTGTTTTTT. Translating it yields CASSPNEGVGEKLFF.

This clone was recorded a few times. The chain joins TRBV27 to TRBJ2-7; D is perhaps TRBD2 (6 bases). Germline CDR1 and CDR2: MNHEY and SMNVEV (reference sequence). V was pared by 6 bases and J by 0 bases, with 15 bases between. The CDR3 is made up of 15 amino acids. CDR3 loop: CASSPGVADSYEQYF. For the CDR3, the DNA is TGTGCCAGCAGCCCCGGTGTAGCGGACTCCTACGAGCAGTACTTC.

The chain links TRBV4-1 to TRBJ1-4; no definite D call. The CDR3 runs to 16 residues. Germline V gives CDR1 MGHRA, CDR2 YSYEKL. The V end was cut by 1 base, the J end by 3 bases, with 12 bases between. The CDR3 spells CASSQGSQMANEKLFF. CDR3 DNA sequence: TGCGCCAGCAGCCAAGGATCCCAGATGGCTAATGAAAAACTGTTTTTT.

V and J are TRBV6-5 and TRBJ2-5; weak D call: TRBD1 (6 bases). The J call may be wrong; the DNA end is better matched by TRBJ2-7. The length of the CDR3 is 14 residues. Germline V gene lookup returns CDR1 MNHEY and CDR2 SVGAGI. The CDR3 sequence: CASRRDIYYYEQYF. CDR3 bases: TGTGCCAGCCGCAGGGACATTTACTACTACGAGCAGTACTTC.

The chain has TRBV5-4 and TRBJ2-3; 8 bases are a match to TRBD2. This CDR3 comprises 16 residues. V shed 6 bases, J shed 1 base, and the junction held 10 bases outside the gene matches. Germline-derived CDR1 and CDR2 are SGHNT and YYREEE (reference sequence). In DNA form, the CDR3 reads TGTGCCAGCACCTTCATGCGGGGGGCCGGCACAGATACGCAGTATTTT. Its protein is CASTFMRGAGTDTQYF.